These 7 T cell receptor beta chains were all obtained from the same sample, sequenced in a study of neurological immune-mediated disorders (dated by TCRdb to the late 2010s). Library preparation was by 5' RACE. TCRdb records Illumina HiSeq 2500 as the sequencer. TCRdb passed the public sequencing reads through fastp at Q25 and MiXCR, retaining productive beta sequences. Every distinct CDR3 protein forms one entry, paired with its most common genes and DNA. Within this sample are 66,000 or so distinct CDR3 sequences, with around 3.3% of them counted one time only. The ten most abundant clones make up 3% to 4% of the sample. The specimen sequenced was PBMCs. Receptors originate from a man between 40 and 49 years old with multiple sclerosis.

This clonotype was observed at least ten times. This rearrangement joins TRBV18 to TRBJ1-6; weak D call: TRBD1 (6 bases). CDR1 and CDR2 from the germline V gene are KGHSH and LQKENI. V lost 2 bases to trimming and J lost 10 bases, with 15 bases between them. The CDR3 sequence is 15 residues long. The CDR3 loop reads CASSPGWGLGSPLHF. The CDR3 nucleotides read TGTGCCAGCTCACCAGGCTGGGGGCTTGGGTCACCCCTCCACTTT.

This clonotype was detected ten times or more. The V call is TRBV4-2, the J call TRBJ2-1, with TRBD2 as a possible D gene (6 bases). Germline values: CDR1 LGHNA, CDR2 YNFKEQ. The CDR3 is 16 amino acids. The V end lost 0 bases, the J end lost 6 bases, and 15 bases lay between the germline ends. The CDR3 is CASSQEGTGVGNEQFF. In nucleotides, the CDR3 is TGTGCCAGCAGCCAAGAGGGGACTGGGGTTGGCAATGAGCAGTTCTTC.

This clonotype was observed at least ten times. The rearrangement links TRBV5-1 to TRBJ1-1; D unclear. The ends were cut back, 6 bases at V and 1 base at J, with 22 bases in the middle. The CDR3 loop spans 17 amino acids. The V gene's germline CDR1 is SGHRS and CDR2 YFSETQ. In DNA form, the CDR3 reads TGCGCCAGCAAGTTGGGTGGCGACGGGATAAGGAACACTGAAGCTTTCTTT. Its protein product is CASKLGGDGIRNTEAFF.

This clonotype was counted between two and nine times. The V and J genes are TRBV12-3 or TRBV12-4 and TRBJ2-3, with D unresolved. The CDR3 is made up of 16 amino acids. The ends were cut back, 3 bases at V and 4 bases at J, with 17 bases in the middle. CDR3 residues: CASSFPVGHAADTQYF. The CDR3 nucleotides read TGTGCCAGCAGTTTCCCCGTAGGTCACGCGGCAGATACGCAGTATTTT.

This clonotype was seen more than once but under ten times. It may be a read error: a sequence one base away is much more abundant. The J gene is TRBJ1-6, the V gene TRBV6-5; possible D gene TRBD1, 6 bases. The CDR3 consists of 15 residues. V was clipped by 5 bases and J by 6 bases, with 14 bases between them. CDR1 and CDR2 from the germline V gene are MNHEY and SVGAGI. The CDR3 loop reads CASSQPGAGNSPLHF. The CDR3 coding sequence is TGTGCCAGCAGTCAGCCGGGGGCGGGTAATTCACCCCTCCACTTT.

The table lists this clonotype with many counts. This chain uses TRBV7-9 with TRBJ2-7; D possibly corresponds to TRBD2 (5 bases). The V end was cut by 3 bases, the J end by 5 bases, with 14 bases between. This CDR3 contains 14 residues. Looked up from germline, CDR1 is SEHNR and CDR2 is FQNEAQ (reference sequence). This CDR3 reads CASSFGLSVDEQYF. CDR3 sequence (DNA): TGTGCCAGCAGCTTTGGACTTAGCGTGGACGAGCAGTACTTC.

This clonotype came up many times. This chain uses TRBV6-5 with TRBJ1-1, with 11 bases matching TRBD1. CDR1 MNHEY and CDR2 SVGAGI come from the germline V gene. The CDR3 is 14 amino acids. After removal of 7 bases from V and 7 bases from J, the junction contained 8 bases not matched to a gene. The CDR3 bases are TGTGCCAGCAAACCGGACAGGGGGCGGAGTGAAGCTTTCTTT. As protein: CASKPDRGRSEAFF.